The present entry profiles one T cell receptor (beta chain) with its context. What it binds is unknown. This sample was taken from a study of radiotherapy plus CTLA-4 blockade in lung cancer. Study background: The study recorded objective responses in around a sixth of patients and disease control in 31%. General study findings and limits: Expansion of tumor-derived TCR clones was observed in blood after radiotherapy plus ipilimumab.

Generated by immunoSEQ multiplex PCR, the TCRdb table keeps only in-frame clones and is missing some. The profile shows approximately 110,000 clones, more than 75% of them singletons. The receptor was isolated from a human donor with non-small cell lung cancer that progressed on radiotherapy plus ipilimumab. Some clones in this sample may be carry-over from other donors' samples. The sequences come from peripheral blood, collected from a patient treated with radiotherapy plus ipilimumab.

This chain's CDR3 is CSVEPPFLHSYNEQFF. CDR3 coding DNA: TGCAGCGTTGAACCGCCCTTTCTCCATTCCTACAATGAGCAGTTCTTC. The rearrangement joins TRBV29-1 to TRBJ2-1; D unclear. Germline V gives CDR1 SQVTM, CDR2 ANQGSEA. Trimming cost V 2 bases and J 1 base, with 15 bases left between them. The length of the CDR3 is 16 residues.